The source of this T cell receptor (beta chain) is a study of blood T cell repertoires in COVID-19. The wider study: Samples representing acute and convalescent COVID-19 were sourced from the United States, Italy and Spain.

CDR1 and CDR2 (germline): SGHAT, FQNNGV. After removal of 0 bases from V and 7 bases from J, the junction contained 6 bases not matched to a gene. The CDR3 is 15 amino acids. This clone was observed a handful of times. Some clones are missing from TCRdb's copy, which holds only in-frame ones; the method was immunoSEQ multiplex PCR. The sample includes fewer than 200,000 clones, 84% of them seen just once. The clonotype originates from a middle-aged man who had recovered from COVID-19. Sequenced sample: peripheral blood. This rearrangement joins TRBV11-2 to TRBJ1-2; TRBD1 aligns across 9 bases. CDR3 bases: TGTGCCAGCAGCTTAGATCCGGGACAGGGAAGTGGCTACACCTTC. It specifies CASSLDPGQGSGYTF.